This T cell receptor (beta chain) derives from a study of CD8+ T cells in alopecia areata (dated by TCRdb to the late 2010s). At the level of the whole study: The treated patients took part in an open-label pilot trial in which moderate-to-severe alopecia areata was treated with oral tofacitinib at 5 to 10 mg twice daily. Patients stayed on tofacitinib for 6 to 18 months and then had 6 months of follow-up off drug so that delayed response and recurrence could be assessed. The SALT score, which quantifies the percentage of affected scalp surface area, was used to measure disease severity in treated patients. The study used high-throughput TCRbeta sequencing to examine T cell clonal expansion in alopecia areata, in both the C3H/HeJ mouse model and human patients. In humans, TCRbeta sequencing was performed on scalp tissue and on sorted CD4+ and CD8+ peripheral blood T cells from healthy controls and from patients with patchy or totalis/universalis alopecia areata. Biopsies were taken from tofacitinib-treated patients at baseline and at 4 and 24 weeks of treatment, and a later scalp biopsy was taken in several of the tofacitinib-treated patients. Scalp clonality was compared among normal scalp (n=4), patchy alopecia areata scalp (n=8), and alopecia totalis/universalis scalp (n=8). The RNA source kit depended on sample type: the PAXgene miRNA kit for fixed scalp, the miRNeasy kit for PBMCs, and the RNeasy kit for mouse skin. TCRbeta CDR3 regions were amplified by immunoSEQ multiplex PCR using 35 Vbeta forward and 13 Jbeta reverse primers.

Receptors were amplified or captured by the immunoSEQ multiplex PCR assay. RNA was extracted from all samples and reverse transcribed into cDNA, which served as template for TCR sequencing. SuperScript III was used for first-strand cDNA synthesis, primed with a 2:1 mix of oligo-dT and random hexamers. A synthetic immune receptor repertoire was used to measure amplification bias, and any remaining bias was corrected computationally. The authors' pipeline ran thus. Raw reads were preprocessed to remove errors, and CDR3 was defined by IMGT conventions from the conserved cysteine to phenylalanine. To get clonality, Shannon entropy was normalized by log2 of the number of productive unique TCRs and the result was subtracted from 1. Whether scalp clones were CD4 or CD8 was inferred by matching scalp TCRbeta sequences against CD4 and CD8 repertoires sorted from blood. Sourced from immuneACCESS, this table was stored by TCRdb with only in-frame sequences that have V and J called. A share of the clones is absent; for the studies checked, an unresolved V gene accounts for under half, and the remainder has no known explanation. V and J calls and clone size come straight from that table; D and trimming were deduced from the DNA. Here the sample has approximately 100,000 clones; around 84% occur a single time. Of the sample, approximately 12% is held by the ten largest clones.

Points the paper makes about the study in general: Tofacitinib significantly lowered scalp clonality and the number of expanded CD8+ clones among the top 100 scalp clones. Many expanded lesional clones persisted in scalp and blood during tofacitinib treatment, which may partly explain relapse after stopping treatment. Compared with normal scalp, lesional scalp had higher clonality and more expanded CD8+ clones, particularly in alopecia totalis/universalis, a pattern that suggests antigenic drive. TCR sequences shared between patients were less clear than in mice, possibly partly because of HLA diversity in the patient population. Because the treated cohort was small and included a single nonresponder, larger studies are needed to assess links between baseline CD8+ expansion and response. Unlike mouse skin, where gammadelta T cells dominate, normal human skin contains resident alphabeta T cells that get sequenced too, which complicates analysis of the scalp TCR repertoire.

The CDR3 has 14 amino acids, counting the end cysteine and phenylalanine. The DNA shown is the 42-base CDR3, in frame from base 1. V is trimmed back by 5 bases and J by 6 bases, and the junction contains 8 bases that no gene match accounts for. The germline V gene provides CDR1 MGHRA and CDR2 YSYEKL. The label giving this sample's treatment or condition can be read as: oral pan-JAK inhibitor, 5-10 mg twice daily. Lesional scalp punch biopsies and peripheral blood were obtained from alopecia areata patients. PBMCs were separated by density centrifugation and stained for CD3, CD4 and CD8, after which CD4+ and CD8+ T cells were sorted on a FACSAria. This clone was counted only a few times. The antigen it binds to is not known. Per-base quality was not reported, and no clone a single base away is much larger than it.

The V and J segments used are TRBV4-1 and TRBJ2-7; TRBD1 lines up with 9 middle nucleotides. The receptor was derived from a human donor with alopecia areata. Specimen: CD8+ T cells sorted from blood, collected at week 34, from a patient treated with tofacitinib. The sequenced DNA is TGCGCCAGCAGCGCACAACAGGGGGCTGGCGAGCAGTACTTC. The translation is CASSAQQGAGEQYF.